This T cell receptor beta chain was captured by sequencing in a study of blood T cell repertoires in COVID-19. Across the study: The United States, Italy and Spain were the sources of the acute and convalescent COVID-19 samples.

V lost 4 bases and J 4 bases, leaving 17 bases between the germline ends. The CDR3 extends over 16 amino acids. From germline, CDR1 is MNHNS and CDR2 SASEGT. In the study's own analysis: Amplifying reference gene primers gave estimates of nucleated cell counts. Repertoires were generated with immunoSEQ multiplex PCR, while TCRdb's copy carries only in-frame clones and drops some. The D gene and trimming were derived from the DNA, and the V and J assignments and clone size from that table. Counted here are 200,000 or so clones, nearly 90% occurring once; the ten biggest clones make up roughly 19%. Sequencing used peripheral blood. The rearrangement joins TRBV6-1 to TRBJ1-5; possible D gene TRBD1, 6 bases. The sequence derives from a man aged 50-60 years with COVID-19, enrolled during active disease. DNA of the CDR3: TGTGCCAGCAGTGCCCTTTCCGGACAGAGAAATCAGCCCCAGCATTTT. Residues: CASSALSGQRNQPQHF.